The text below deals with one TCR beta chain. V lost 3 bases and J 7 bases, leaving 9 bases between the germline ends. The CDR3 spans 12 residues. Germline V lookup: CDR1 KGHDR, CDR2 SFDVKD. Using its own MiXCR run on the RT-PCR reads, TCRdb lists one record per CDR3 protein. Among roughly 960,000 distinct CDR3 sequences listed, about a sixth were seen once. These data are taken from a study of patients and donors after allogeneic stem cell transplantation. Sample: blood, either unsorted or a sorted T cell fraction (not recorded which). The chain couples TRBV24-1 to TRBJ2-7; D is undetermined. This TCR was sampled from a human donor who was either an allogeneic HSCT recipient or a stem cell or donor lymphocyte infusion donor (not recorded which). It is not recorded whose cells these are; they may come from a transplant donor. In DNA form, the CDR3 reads TGTGCCACCAGTGATCCCATAGGAGAGCAGTACTTC. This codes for CATSDPIGEQYF.